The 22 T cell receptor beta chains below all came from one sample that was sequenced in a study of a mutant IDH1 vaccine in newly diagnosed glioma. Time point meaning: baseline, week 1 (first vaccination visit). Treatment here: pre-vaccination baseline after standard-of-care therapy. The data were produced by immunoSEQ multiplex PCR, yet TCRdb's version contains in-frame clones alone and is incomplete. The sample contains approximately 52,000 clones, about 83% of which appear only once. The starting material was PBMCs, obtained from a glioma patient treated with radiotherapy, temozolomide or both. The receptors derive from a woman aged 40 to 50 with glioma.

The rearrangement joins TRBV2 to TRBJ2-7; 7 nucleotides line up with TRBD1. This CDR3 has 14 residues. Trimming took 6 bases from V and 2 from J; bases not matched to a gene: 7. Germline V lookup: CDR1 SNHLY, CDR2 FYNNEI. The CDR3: CASRVLGTAYEQYF. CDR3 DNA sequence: TGTGCCAGCAGGGTACTGGGGACAGCCTACGAGCAGTACTTC.

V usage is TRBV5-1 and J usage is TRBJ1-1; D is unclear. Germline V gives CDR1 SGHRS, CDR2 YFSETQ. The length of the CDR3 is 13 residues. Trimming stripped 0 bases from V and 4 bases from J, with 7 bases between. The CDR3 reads CASSLGGFTEAFF. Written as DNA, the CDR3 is TGCGCCAGCAGCTTGGGGGGATTCACTGAAGCTTTCTTT.

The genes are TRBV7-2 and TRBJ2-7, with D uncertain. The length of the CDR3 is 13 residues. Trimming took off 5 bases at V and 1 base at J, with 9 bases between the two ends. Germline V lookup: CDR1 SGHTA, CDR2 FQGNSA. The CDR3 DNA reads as TGTGCCAGCAGCCACCCTTCGTCCTACGAGCAGTACTTC. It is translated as CASSHPSSYEQYF.

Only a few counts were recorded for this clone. CDR3 in amino acids: CASSEGQAYEQFF. CDR3 bases: TGTGCCAGCAGTGAAGGACAGGCCTATGAGCAGTTCTTC. This chain connects TRBV2 to TRBJ2-1; a weak D match, TRBD1 (6 bases). Trimming cost V 1 base and J 8 bases, with 9 bases left between them. The CDR3 spans 13 residues. Germline V gives CDR1 SNHLY, CDR2 FYNNEI.

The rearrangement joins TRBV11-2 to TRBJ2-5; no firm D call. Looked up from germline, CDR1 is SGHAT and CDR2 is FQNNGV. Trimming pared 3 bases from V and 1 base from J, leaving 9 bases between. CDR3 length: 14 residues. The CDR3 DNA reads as TGTGCCAGCAGCTTTGGACGTAGCCAAGAGACCCAGTACTTC. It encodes CASSFGRSQETQYF.

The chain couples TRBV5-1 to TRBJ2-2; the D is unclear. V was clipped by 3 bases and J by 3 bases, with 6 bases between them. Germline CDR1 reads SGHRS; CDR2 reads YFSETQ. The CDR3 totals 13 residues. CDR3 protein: CASSSSDTGELFF. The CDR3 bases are TGCGCCAGCAGCTCTAGTGACACCGGGGAGCTGTTTTTT.

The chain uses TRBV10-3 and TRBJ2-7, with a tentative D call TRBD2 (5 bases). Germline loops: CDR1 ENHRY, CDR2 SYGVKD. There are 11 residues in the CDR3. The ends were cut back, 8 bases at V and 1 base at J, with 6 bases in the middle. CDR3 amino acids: CAIGGSYEQYF. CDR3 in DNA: TGTGCCATCGGCGGGTCCTACGAGCAGTACTTC.

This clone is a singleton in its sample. The CDR3 protein is CASHPTGTGDTEAFF. As DNA, the CDR3 is TGTGCCAGCCACCCGACGGGGACAGGGGACACTGAAGCTTTCTTT. The V and J genes are TRBV25-1 and TRBJ1-1, with 10 bases lining up with TRBD1. CDR3 size: 15 residues. Germline CDR1 and CDR2: MGHDK and SYGVNS. V lost 8 bases and J lost 3; bases outside the gene matches: 9.

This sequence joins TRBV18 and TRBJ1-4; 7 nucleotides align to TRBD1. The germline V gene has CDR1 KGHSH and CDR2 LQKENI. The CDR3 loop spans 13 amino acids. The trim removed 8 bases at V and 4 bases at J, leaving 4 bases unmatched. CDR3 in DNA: TGTGCCAGCCACAGGGGTGGTAATGAAAAACTGTTTTTT. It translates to CASHRGGNEKLFF.

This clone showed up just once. The CDR3 bases are TGTGCCAGCAGCCCGGGACTTTCTACCGGGGAGCTGTTTTTT. Translation: CASSPGLSTGELFF. The V and J genes are TRBV5-6 and TRBJ2-2; weak D call: TRBD2 (6 bases). CDR3 size: 14 residues. V was clipped by 4 bases and J by 5 bases, with 12 bases between them. Germline-derived CDR1 and CDR2 are SGHDT and YYEEEE.

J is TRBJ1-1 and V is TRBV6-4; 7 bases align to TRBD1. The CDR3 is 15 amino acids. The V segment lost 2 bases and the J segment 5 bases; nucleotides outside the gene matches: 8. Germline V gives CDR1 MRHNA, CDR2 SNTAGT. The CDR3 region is CASSDTAGGWTEAFF. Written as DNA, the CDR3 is TGTGCCAGCAGTGACACGGCAGGGGGGTGGACTGAAGCTTTCTTT.

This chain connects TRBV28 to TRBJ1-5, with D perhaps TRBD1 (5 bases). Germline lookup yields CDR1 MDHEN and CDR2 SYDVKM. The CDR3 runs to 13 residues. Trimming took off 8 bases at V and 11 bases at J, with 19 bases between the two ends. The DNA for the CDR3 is TGTGCCAGCGAAACCGGGACCCTCGAAGCCCAGCATTTT. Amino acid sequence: CASETGTLEAQHF.

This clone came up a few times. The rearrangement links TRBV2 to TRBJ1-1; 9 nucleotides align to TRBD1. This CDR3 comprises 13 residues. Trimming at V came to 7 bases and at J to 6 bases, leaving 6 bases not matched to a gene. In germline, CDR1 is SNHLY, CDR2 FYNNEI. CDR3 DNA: TGTGCCAGCATGACAGGGGGTATCGCTGAAGCTTTCTTT. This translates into CASMTGGIAEAFF.

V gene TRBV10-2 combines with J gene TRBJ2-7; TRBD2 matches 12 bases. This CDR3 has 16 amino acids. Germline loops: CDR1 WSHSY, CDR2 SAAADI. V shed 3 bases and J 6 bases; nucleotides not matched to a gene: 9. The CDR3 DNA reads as TGCGCCAGCAGTGACGCCGCTAGCGGGGGGGCTGGCGAGCAGTACTTC. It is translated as CASSDAASGGAGEQYF.

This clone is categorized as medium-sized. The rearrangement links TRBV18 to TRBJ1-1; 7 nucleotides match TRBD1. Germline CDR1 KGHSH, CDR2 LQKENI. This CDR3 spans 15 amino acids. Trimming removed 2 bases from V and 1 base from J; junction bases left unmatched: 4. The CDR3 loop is CASSPVQGPNTEAFF. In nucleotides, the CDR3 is TGTGCCAGCTCACCAGTACAGGGGCCGAACACTGAAGCTTTCTTT.

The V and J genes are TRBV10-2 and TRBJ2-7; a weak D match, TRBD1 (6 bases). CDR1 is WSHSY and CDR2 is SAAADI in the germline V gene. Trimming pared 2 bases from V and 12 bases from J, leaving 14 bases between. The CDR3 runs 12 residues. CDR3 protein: CASSEAQGLGYF. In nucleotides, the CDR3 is TGCGCCAGCAGTGAGGCTCAGGGGTTGGGGTACTTC.

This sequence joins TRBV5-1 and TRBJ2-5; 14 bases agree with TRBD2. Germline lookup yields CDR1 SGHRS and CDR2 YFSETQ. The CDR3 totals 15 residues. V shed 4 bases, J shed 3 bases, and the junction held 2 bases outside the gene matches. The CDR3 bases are TGCGCCAGCAGCAGGGGACTAGCGGGGGAAGAGACCCAGTACTTC. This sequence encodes CASSRGLAGEETQYF. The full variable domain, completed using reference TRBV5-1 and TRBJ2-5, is KAGVTQTPRYLIKTRGQQVTLSCSPISGHRSVSWYQQTPGQGLQFLFEYFSETQRNKGNFPGRFSGRQFSNSRSEMNVSTLELGDSALYLCASSRGLAGEETQYFGPGTRLLVL.

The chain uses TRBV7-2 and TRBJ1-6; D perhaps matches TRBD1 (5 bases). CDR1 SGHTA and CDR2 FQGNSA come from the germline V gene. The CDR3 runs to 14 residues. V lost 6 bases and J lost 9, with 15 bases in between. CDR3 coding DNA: TGTGCCAGCAGGAGAGACGGGGGATCTTCACCCCTCCACTTT. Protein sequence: CASRRDGGSSPLHF.

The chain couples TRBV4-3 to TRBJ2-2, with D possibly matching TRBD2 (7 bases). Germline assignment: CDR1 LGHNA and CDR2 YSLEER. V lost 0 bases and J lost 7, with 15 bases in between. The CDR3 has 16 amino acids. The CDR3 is CASSQDYGGPHGELFF. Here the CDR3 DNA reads TGCGCCAGCAGCCAAGATTACGGGGGGCCCCACGGGGAGCTGTTTTTT.

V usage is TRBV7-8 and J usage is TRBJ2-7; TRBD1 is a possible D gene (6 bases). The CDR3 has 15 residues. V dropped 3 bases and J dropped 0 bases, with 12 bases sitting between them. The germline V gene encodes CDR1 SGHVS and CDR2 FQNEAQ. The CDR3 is CASSLRQVTSYEQYF. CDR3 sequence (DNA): TGTGCCAGCAGCTTGAGACAGGTTACCTCCTACGAGCAGTACTTC.

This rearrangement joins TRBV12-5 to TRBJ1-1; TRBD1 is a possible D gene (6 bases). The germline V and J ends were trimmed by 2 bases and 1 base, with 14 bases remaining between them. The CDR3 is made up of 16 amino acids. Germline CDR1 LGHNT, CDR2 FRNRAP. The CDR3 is CASGLKGVSKNTEAFF. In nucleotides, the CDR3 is TGTGCTAGTGGTTTGAAGGGGGTGTCAAAGAACACTGAAGCTTTCTTT.

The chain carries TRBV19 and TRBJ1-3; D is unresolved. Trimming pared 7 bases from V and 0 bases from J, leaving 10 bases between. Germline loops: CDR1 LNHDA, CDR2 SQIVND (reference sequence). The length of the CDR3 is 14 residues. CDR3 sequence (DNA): TGTGCCAGTACCCCGGGCGCCTCTGGAAACACCATATATTTT. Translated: CASTPGASGNTIYF.